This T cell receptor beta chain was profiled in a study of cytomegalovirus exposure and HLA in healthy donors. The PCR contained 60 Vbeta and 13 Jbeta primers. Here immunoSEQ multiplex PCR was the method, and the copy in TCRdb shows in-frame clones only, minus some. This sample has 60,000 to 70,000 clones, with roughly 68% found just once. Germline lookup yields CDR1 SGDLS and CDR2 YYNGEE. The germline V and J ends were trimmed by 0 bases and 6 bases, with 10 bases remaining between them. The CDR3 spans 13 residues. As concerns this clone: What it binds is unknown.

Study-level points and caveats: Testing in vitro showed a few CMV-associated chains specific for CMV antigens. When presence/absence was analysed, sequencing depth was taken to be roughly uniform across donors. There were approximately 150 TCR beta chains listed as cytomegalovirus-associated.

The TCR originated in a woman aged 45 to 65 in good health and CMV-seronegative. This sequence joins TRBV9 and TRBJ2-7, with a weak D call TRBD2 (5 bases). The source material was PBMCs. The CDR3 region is CASSVGGSVEQYF. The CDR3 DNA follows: TGTGCCAGCAGCGTAGGAGGTAGCGTCGAGCAGTACTTC.